The clone carrying this T cell receptor beta chain was picked up one time. The antigen is undetermined. These data come from a study of vaccination and CD4 T cells after COVID-19. The CDR3 consists of 14 residues. Germline CDR1 and CDR2: SGHTA and FQGNSA. Trimming left V 4 bases short and J 2 bases short, with 11 bases between. Cultured CD4+ T cell DNA underwent sequencing with the Oncomine TCR Beta short-read assay. The source of extracted genomic DNA was cultured CD4+ T cells. Via MiXCR, TCRdb re-called the PCR reads, giving one row per CDR3 protein. The sample lists over 4,000 distinct CDR3 sequences, approximately 64% occurring once. Treatment noted: roughly 10-day PBMC culture with coronavirus spike peptide pools or control peptides (ViraFEST assay). These CD4+ T cells came from an unexposed donor, sampled before the COVID-19 pandemic (2011-2018).

The chain recombines TRBV7-2 with TRBJ1-2, with a weak D call TRBD1 (6 bases). The TCR originated in a human donor in good health. Sample: CD4+ T cells from blood, cultured in vitro. The CDR3 region is CASSSSGANYGYTF. For the CDR3, the DNA is TGTGCCAGCAGCTCCTCAGGGGCCAACTATGGCTACACCTTC.